This T cell receptor beta chain was sequenced during a study of blood T cell repertoires in COVID-19. Sequencing was performed with immunoSEQ multiplex PCR; in TCRdb, only in-frame clones are kept and a portion is missing. The sample includes 300,000 to 450,000 clones, about 80% of them seen just once. On this clone: This CDR3 is also generated by other DNA sequences in the sample.

The CDR3 is made up of 14 amino acids. The ends were cut back, 3 bases at V and 0 bases at J, with 6 bases in the middle. Germline loops: CDR1 MDHEN, CDR2 SYDVKM. Sequenced input: peripheral blood. This receptor was taken from a human donor with acute or convalescent COVID-19. The donor label of this sample is uncertain. The chain couples TRBV28 to TRBJ1-5, with D unclear. The CDR3: CASSFRYSNQPQHF. The CDR3 bases are TGTGCCAGCAGTTTCCGGTATAGCAATCAGCCCCAGCATTTT.